The 10 T cell receptor beta chains presented below share a single source sample, sequenced in a study of cytomegalovirus exposure and HLA in healthy donors. It was with 60 Vbeta and 13 Jbeta primers that the PCR ran. Some clones are missing from TCRdb's copy, which holds only in-frame ones; the method was immunoSEQ multiplex PCR. Here the sample spans 100,000 to 150,000 clones, roughly 68% being singletons. The sample taken for sequencing was PBMCs. These receptors came from a woman aged 45-60 years in good health and CMV-seropositive.

Of note for this clone: One end of the junction fails to match germline, which may point to a read error. V gene TRBV7-9 combines with J gene TRBJ2-7; no clear D. CDR1 SEHNR and CDR2 FQNEAQ come from the germline V gene (reference sequence). This CDR3 spans 14 amino acids. CDR3 DNA sequence: TGTTCCAGCACCGCTAACCCACGTGCTGTAGAGCAGTACTTC. Residues: CSSTANPRAVEQYF.

This chain joins TRBV4-1 and TRBJ1-2, with a weak D call TRBD1 (6 bases). The length of the CDR3 is 14 residues. V was clipped by 4 bases and J by 4 bases, with 13 bases between them. Germline values: CDR1 MGHRA, CDR2 YSYEKL. The CDR3 sequence: CASSRPTGPYGYTF. The CDR3 nucleotides read TGCGCCAGCAGCCGACCGACAGGACCCTATGGCTACACCTTC.

The chain has TRBV18 and TRBJ1-1; 7 nucleotides match TRBD1. The length of the CDR3 is 15 residues. Losses at the gene ends were 0 bases for V and 4 bases for J; bases not matched to a gene: 5. Germline V CDR1 and CDR2: KGHSH, LQKENI. As DNA, the CDR3 is TGTGCCAGCTCACCACCAAACAGGGGTATCACTGAAGCTTTCTTT. Its protein is CASSPPNRGITEAFF.

The chain recombines TRBV5-8 with TRBJ1-1; a possible D gene is TRBD1 (5 bases). The germline V gene encodes CDR1 SGHTS and CDR2 YDEGEE. CDR3 size: 15 residues. Deletions cut 3 bases from V and 8 bases from J, with 20 bases between. The DNA for the CDR3 is TGTGCCAGCAGCTCGGAAACAGGTCTCCCCCGGGAAGCTTTCTTT. Translating gives CASSSETGLPREAFF.

V is TRBV30 and J is TRBJ2-5, with 14 nucleotides matching TRBD2. The CDR3 totals 16 residues. The germline V gene has CDR1 GTSNPN and CDR2 SVGIG (reference sequence). With V trimmed by 2 bases and J by 5 bases, 7 bases remained unmatched. The CDR3 reads CAWSPGTSGGLETQYF. Written as DNA, the CDR3 is TGTGCCTGGAGTCCCGGGACTAGCGGGGGACTGGAGACCCAGTACTTC.

The chain employs TRBV5-5 and TRBJ1-1; D unresolved. The CDR3 covers 14 residues. CDR1 SGHKS and CDR2 YYEKEE come from the germline V gene (reference sequence). The ends were cut back, 0 bases at V and 5 bases at J, with 11 bases in the middle. The CDR3 sequence is CASSLVAGETEAFF. CDR3 DNA sequence: TGTGCCAGCAGCTTGGTAGCGGGAGAGACTGAAGCTTTCTTT.

The CDR3 region has the DNA TGTGCCAGCAGCTTGGGGGCCCCGGGACAGGGCTCACCCCTCCACTTT. Its protein product is CASSLGAPGQGSPLHF. The V gene is TRBV5-8, the J gene TRBJ1-6; 9 bases are a match to TRBD1. V dropped 0 bases and J dropped 10; count of bases not matched to a gene: 8. CDR1 SGHTS and CDR2 YDEGEE come from the germline V gene. The CDR3 length is 16 residues.

In regard to this clone: The junction differs from germline at one of its ends, possibly a read error. This chain links TRBV7-9 with TRBJ1-1; D unresolved. The V gene's germline CDR1 is SEHNR and CDR2 FQNEAQ (reference sequence). CDR3 size: 12 residues. The CDR3 spells CSSSLGGGEAFF. CDR3 in DNA: TGTTCCAGCAGCTTAGGAGGAGGAGAAGCTTTCTTT.

J is TRBJ2-1 and V is TRBV29-1; 8 bases map to TRBD2. From germline, CDR1 is SQVTM and CDR2 ANQGSEA. This CDR3 has 12 amino acids. The trim removed 8 bases at V and 9 bases at J, leaving 9 bases unmatched. CDR3 in amino acids: CSPVGGAGEQFF. CDR3 bases: TGCAGCCCCGTCGGGGGGGCGGGTGAGCAGTTCTTC.

CDR3 protein: CASSVGRGNGYTF. The CDR3 nucleotides read TGTGCCAGCAGTGTCGGGAGGGGTAATGGCTACACCTTC. The V gene is TRBV6-1, the J gene TRBJ1-2; TRBD1 might be the D (5 bases). The V end lost 4 bases, the J end lost 6 bases, and 12 bases lay between the germline ends. The germline V gene has CDR1 MNHNS and CDR2 SASEGT. This CDR3 spans 13 amino acids.